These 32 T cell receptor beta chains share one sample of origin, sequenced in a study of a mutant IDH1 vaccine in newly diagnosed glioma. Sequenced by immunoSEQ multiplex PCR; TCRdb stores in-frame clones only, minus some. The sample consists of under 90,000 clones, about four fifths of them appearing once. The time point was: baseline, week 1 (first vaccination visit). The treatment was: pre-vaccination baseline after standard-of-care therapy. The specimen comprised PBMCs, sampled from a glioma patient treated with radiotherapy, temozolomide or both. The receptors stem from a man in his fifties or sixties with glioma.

Here the CDR3 DNA reads TGTGCCAGTAGAACAGATTACACTGAAGCTTTCTTT. Translation: CASRTDYTEAFF. V usage is TRBV19 and J usage is TRBJ1-1; unclear D gene. Germline V CDR1 and CDR2: LNHDA, SQIVND (reference sequence). The V gene lost 6 bases and the J gene lost 3 bases, with 8 bases spanning the gap. This CDR3 contains 12 residues. Full variable domain (outside the CDR3, taken from reference TRBV19 and TRBJ1-1): DGGITQSPKYLFRKEGQNVTLSCEQNLNHDAMYWYRQDPGQGLRLIYYSQIVNDFQKGDIAEGYSVSREKKESFPLTVTSAQKNPTAFYLCASRTDYTEAFFGQGTRLTVV.

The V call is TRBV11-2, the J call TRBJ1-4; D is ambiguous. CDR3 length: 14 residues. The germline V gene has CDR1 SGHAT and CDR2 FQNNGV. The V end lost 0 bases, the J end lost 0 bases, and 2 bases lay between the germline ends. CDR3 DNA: TGTGCCAGCAGCTTAGAACCAACTAATGAAAAACTGTTTTTT. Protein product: CASSLEPTNEKLFF. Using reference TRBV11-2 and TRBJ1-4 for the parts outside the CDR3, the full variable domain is EAGVAQSPRYKIIEKRQSVAFWCNPISGHATLYWYQQILGQGPKLLIQFQNNGVVDDSQLPKDRFSAERLKGVDSTLKIQPAKLEDSAVYLCASSLEPTNEKLFFGSGTQLSVL.

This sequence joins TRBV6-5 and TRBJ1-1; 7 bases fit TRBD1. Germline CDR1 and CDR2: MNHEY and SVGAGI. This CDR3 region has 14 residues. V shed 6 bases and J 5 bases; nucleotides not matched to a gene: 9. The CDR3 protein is CASRNTGVLTEAFF. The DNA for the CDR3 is TGTGCCAGCAGGAATACAGGGGTGTTAACTGAAGCTTTCTTT.

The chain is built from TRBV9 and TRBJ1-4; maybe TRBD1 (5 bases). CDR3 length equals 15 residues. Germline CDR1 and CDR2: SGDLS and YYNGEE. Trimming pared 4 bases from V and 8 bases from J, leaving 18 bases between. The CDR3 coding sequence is TGTGCCAGCAGCCTTACAGGTGCTTGGTGGGAAAAACTGTTTTTT. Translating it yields CASSLTGAWWEKLFF. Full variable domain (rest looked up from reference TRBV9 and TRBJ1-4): DSGVTQTPKHLITATGQRVTLRCSPRSGDLSVYWYQQSLDQGLQFLIQYYNGEERAKGNILERFSAQQFPDLHSELNLSSLELGDSALYFCASSLTGAWWEKLFFGSGTQLSVL.

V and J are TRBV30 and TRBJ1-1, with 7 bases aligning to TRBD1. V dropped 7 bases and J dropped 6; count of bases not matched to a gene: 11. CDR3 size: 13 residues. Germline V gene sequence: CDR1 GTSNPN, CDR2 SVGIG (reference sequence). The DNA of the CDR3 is TGTGCCTTTAGGCCGTGGCAGGGGGCTGAAGCTTTCTTT. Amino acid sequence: CAFRPWQGAEAFF.

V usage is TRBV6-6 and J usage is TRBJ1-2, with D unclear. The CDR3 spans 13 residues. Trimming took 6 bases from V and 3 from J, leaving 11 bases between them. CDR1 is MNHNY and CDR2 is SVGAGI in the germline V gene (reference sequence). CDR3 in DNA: TGTGCCAGCAGCCACACGGGAGACTATGGCTACACCTTC. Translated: CASSHTGDYGYTF.

CDR3 amino acids: CASSAKGRGTAWTGELFF. The CDR3, as DNA: TGTGCCAGCAGCGCAAAAGGGCGGGGGACTGCATGGACCGGGGAGCTGTTTTTT. The chain has TRBV9 and TRBJ2-2, with 7 bases lining up with TRBD2. CDR1 is SGDLS, CDR2 YYNGEE, per germline. The CDR3 is 18 amino acids. V lost 3 bases to trimming and J lost 5 bases; unmatched junction nucleotides: 16.

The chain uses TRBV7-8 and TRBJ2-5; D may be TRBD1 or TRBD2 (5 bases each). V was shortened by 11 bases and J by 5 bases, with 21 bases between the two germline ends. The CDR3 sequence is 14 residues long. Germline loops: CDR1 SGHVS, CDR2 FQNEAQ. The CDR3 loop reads CAATRGPSRETQYF. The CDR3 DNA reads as TGTGCCGCTACTAGGGGACCCTCCAGGGAGACCCAGTACTTC.

The CDR3 DNA is TGTGCCAGCAGCCAAGGGGGGCACTCGAACACTGAAGCTTTCTTT. As protein: CASSQGGHSNTEAFF. This chain links TRBV7-8 with TRBJ1-1; D is possibly TRBD1 (6 bases). The CDR3 totals 15 residues. V shed 5 bases and J shed 1 base, with 14 bases lying between them. CDR1 SGHVS and CDR2 FQNEAQ come from the germline V gene.

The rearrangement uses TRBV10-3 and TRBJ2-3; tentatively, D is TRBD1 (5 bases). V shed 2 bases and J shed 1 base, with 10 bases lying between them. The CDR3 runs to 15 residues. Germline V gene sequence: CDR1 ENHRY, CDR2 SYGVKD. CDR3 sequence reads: CAISEGAKGTDTQYF. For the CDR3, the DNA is TGTGCCATCAGTGAGGGGGCGAAGGGCACAGATACGCAGTATTTT.

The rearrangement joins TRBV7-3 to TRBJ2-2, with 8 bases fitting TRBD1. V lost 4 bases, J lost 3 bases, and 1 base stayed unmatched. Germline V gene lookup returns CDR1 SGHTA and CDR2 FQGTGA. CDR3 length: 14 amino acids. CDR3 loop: CASSSTGDTGELFF. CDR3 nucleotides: TGTGCCAGCAGCTCGACAGGGGACACCGGGGAGCTGTTTTTT.

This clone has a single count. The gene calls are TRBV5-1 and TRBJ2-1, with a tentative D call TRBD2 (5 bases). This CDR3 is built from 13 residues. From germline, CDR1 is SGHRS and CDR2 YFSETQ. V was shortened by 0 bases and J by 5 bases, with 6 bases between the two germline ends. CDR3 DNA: TGCGCCAGCAGCTTGGGGGAGAACAATGAGCAGTTCTTC. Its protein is CASSLGENNEQFF.

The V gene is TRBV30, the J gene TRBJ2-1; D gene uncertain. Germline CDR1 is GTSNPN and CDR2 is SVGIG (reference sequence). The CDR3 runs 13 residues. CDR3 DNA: TGTCTCGCGAGCGACCCTTTCTACAATGAGCAGTTCTTC. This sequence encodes CLASDPFYNEQFF.

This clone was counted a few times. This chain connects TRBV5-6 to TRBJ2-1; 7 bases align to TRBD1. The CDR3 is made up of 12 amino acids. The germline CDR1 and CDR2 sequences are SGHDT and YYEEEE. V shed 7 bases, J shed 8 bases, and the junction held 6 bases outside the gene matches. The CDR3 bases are TGTGCCAGCGGCGACAGGGTTTATGAGCAGTTCTTC. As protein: CASGDRVYEQFF.

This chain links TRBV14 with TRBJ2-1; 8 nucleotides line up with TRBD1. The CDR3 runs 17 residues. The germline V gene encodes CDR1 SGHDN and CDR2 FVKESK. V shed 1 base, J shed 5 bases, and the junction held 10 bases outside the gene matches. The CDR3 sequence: CASSQAYSRTGNNEQFF. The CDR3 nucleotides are TGTGCCAGCAGCCAAGCGTACTCTAGGACAGGGAACAATGAGCAGTTCTTC.

The CDR3 loop reads CASSLPGRDEQFF. The CDR3 DNA is TGCGCCAGCAGCTTACCGGGCAGGGATGAGCAGTTCTTC. This chain links TRBV5-1 with TRBJ2-1, with a possible D match to TRBD1 (5 bases). The germline V gene has CDR1 SGHRS and CDR2 YFSETQ. V lost 2 bases to trimming and J lost 8 bases, with 11 bases between them. This CDR3 has 13 amino acids.

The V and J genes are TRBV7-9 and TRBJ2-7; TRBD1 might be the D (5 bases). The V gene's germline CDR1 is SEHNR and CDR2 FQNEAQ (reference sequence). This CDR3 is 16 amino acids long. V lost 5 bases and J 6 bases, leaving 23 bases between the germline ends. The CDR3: CASSLPGLGQQGEQYF. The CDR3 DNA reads TGTGCCAGCAGCCTTCCGGGTTTGGGGCAGCAGGGCGAGCAGTACTTC. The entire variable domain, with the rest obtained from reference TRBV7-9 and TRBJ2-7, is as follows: DTGVSQNPRHKITKRGQNVTFRCDPISEHNRLYWYRQTLGQGPEFLTYFQNEAQLEKSRLLSDRFSAERPKGSFSTLEIQRTEQGDSAMYLCASSLPGLGQQGEQYFGPGTRLTVT.

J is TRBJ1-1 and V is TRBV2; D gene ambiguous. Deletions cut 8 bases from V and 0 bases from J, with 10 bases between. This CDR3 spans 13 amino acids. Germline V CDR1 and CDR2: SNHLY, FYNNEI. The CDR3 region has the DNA TGTGCCAGCGGTTGGAAGCTGAACACTGAAGCTTTCTTT. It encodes CASGWKLNTEAFF.

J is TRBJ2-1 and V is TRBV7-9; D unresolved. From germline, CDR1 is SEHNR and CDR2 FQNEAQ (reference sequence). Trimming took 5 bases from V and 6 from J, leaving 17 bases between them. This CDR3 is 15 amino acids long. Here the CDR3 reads CASSVGGVGSNEQFF. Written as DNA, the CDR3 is TGTGCCAGCAGCGTAGGCGGTGTAGGTTCCAATGAGCAGTTCTTC.

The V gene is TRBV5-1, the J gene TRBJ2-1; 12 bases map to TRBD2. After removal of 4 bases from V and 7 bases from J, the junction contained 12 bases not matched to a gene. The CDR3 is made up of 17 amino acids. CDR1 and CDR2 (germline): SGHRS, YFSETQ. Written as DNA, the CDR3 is TGCGCCAGCAGCCATGCCTCTGGACTAGCGGGGCAGAATGAGCAGTTCTTC. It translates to CASSHASGLAGQNEQFF.

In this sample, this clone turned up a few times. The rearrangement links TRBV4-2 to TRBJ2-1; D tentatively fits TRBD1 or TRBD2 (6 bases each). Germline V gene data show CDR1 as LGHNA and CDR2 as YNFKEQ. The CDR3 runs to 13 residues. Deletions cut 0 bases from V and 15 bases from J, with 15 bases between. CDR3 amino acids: CASSQDRGDSWFF. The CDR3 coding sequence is TGTGCCAGCAGCCAAGATAGGGGGGACTCTTGGTTCTTC.

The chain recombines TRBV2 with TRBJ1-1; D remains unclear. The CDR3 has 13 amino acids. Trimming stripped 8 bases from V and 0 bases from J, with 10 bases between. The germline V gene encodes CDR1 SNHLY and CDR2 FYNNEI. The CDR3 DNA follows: TGTGCCAGCGGGAAGGCCATGAACACTGAAGCTTTCTTT. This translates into CASGKAMNTEAFF.

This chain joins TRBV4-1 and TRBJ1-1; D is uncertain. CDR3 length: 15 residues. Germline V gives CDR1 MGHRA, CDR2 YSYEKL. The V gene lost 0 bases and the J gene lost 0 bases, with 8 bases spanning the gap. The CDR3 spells CASSQERAVNTEAFF. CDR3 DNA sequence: TGCGCCAGCAGCCAAGAAAGGGCCGTGAACACTGAAGCTTTCTTT.

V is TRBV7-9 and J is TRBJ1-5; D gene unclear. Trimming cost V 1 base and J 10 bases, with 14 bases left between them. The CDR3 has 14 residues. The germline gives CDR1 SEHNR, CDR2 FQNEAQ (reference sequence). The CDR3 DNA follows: TGTGCCAGCAGCTTAGATTCCCCTCACCTACCCCAGCATTTT. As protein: CASSLDSPHLPQHF.

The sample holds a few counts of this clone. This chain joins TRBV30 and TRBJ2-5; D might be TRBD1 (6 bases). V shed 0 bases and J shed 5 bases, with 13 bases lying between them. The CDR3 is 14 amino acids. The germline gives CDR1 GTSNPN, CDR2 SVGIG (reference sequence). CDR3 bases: TGTGCCTGGAGTGTACTTGGGGGCCTGGAGACCCAGTACTTC. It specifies CAWSVLGGLETQYF.

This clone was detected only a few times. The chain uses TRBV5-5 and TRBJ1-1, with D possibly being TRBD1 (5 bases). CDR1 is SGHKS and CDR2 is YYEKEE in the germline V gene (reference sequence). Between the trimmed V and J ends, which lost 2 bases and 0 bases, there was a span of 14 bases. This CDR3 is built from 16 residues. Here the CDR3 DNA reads TGTGCCAGCAGCTTCCTCCCCGAGGGGATGAACACTGAAGCTTTCTTT. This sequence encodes CASSFLPEGMNTEAFF.

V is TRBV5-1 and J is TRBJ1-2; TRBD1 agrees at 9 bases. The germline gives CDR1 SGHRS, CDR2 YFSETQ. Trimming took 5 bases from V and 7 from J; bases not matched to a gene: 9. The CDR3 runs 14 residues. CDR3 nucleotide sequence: TGCGCCAGCAGTTCGGGACAGGGTATCTCTGGCTACACCTTC. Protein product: CASSSGQGISGYTF.

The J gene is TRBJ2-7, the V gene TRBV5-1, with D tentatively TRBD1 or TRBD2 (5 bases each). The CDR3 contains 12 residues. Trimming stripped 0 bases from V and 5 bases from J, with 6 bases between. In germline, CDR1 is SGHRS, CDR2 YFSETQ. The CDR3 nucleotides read TGCGCCAGCAGCTTGGTGGGGGACGAGCAGTACTTC. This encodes CASSLVGDEQYF. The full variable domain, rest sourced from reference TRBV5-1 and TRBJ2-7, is KAGVTQTPRYLIKTRGQQVTLSCSPISGHRSVSWYQQTPGQGLQFLFEYFSETQRNKGNFPGRFSGRQFSNSRSEMNVSTLELGDSALYLCASSLVGDEQYFGPGTRLTVT.

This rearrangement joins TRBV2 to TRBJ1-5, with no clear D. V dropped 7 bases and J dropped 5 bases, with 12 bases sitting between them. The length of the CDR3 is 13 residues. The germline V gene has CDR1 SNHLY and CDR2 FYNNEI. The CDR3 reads CASNPDGDQPQHF. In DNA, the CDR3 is TGTGCCAGCAATCCGGATGGTGATCAGCCCCAGCATTTT.

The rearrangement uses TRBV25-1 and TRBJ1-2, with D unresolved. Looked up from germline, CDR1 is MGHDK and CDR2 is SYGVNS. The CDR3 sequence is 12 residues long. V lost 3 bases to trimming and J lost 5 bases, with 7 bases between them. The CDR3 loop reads CASSDGLYGYTF. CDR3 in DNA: TGTGCCAGCAGTGACGGACTGTATGGCTACACCTTC.

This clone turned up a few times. This CDR3 is CASSAGQSSYNEQFF. In DNA form, the CDR3 reads TGTGCCAGCAGCGCAGGACAGAGCTCCTACAATGAGCAGTTCTTC. This chain links TRBV9 with TRBJ2-1, with TRBD1 as a possible D gene (6 bases). The germline V and J ends were trimmed by 3 bases and 0 bases, with 10 bases remaining between them. Germline assignment: CDR1 SGDLS and CDR2 YYNGEE. The CDR3 consists of 15 residues.

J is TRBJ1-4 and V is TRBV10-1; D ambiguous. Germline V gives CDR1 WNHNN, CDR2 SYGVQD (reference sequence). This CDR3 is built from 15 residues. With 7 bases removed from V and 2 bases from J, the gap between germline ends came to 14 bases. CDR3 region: CASTVLARTNEKLFF. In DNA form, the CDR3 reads TGCGCCAGCACGGTTTTAGCACGGACTAATGAAAAACTGTTTTTT.